The 24 T cell receptor beta chains presented below share a single source sample, sequenced in a study of T cells in Graves' hyperthyroidism and ophthalmopathy. Regions amplified from RNA transcripts were the TCR beta CDR3 regions. Using the HTBI primer set, a first-round RT-PCR was run on the TCR CDR3. TCRdb redid the calling of the multiplex PCR reads with MiXCR, one entry per CDR3 protein. The table shows hundreds of thousands of distinct CDR3 sequences, with less than 15% occurring only once. Sequenced sample: blood. Receptors were obtained from a woman in her late teens or twenties with Graves' hyperthyroidism.

The chain uses TRBV2 and TRBJ2-7; a weak D match, TRBD1 (5 bases). This CDR3 contains 17 residues. Germline V gene sequence: CDR1 SNHLY, CDR2 FYNNEI. Trimming stripped 0 bases from V and 0 bases from J, with 15 bases between. The CDR3 region has the DNA TGTGCCAGCAGTGAAGCCCTTTCGACAGAGAGCTCCTACGAGCAGTACTTC. The encoded protein is CASSEALSTESSYEQYF.

In this sample, this clonotype turned up many times. The chain joins TRBV30 to TRBJ2-1; maybe TRBD2 (6 bases). Trimming pared 5 bases from V and 6 bases from J, leaving 8 bases between. The CDR3 runs to 11 residues. Germline CDR1 and CDR2: GTSNPN and SVGIG (reference sequence). The CDR3, as DNA: TGTGCCTGGGTGCGGGGCAATGAGCAGTTCTTC. Translated, it gives CAWVRGNEQFF. The full variable domain, rest sourced from reference TRBV30 and TRBJ2-1, is SQTIHQWPATLVQPVGSPLSLECTVEGTSNPNLYWYRQAAGRGLQLLFYSVGIGQISSEVPQNLSASRPQDRQFILSSKKLLLSDSGFYLCAWVRGNEQFFGPGTRLTVL.

This clonotype occurred many times. This chain links TRBV7-3 with TRBJ2-3, with a possible D match to TRBD2 (6 bases). V gave up 1 base and J gave up 1 base, with 15 bases separating them. The length of the CDR3 is 17 residues. Germline-derived CDR1 and CDR2 are SGHTA and FQGTGA. CDR3 sequence (DNA): TGTGCCAGCAGCTTAATGGCCGTTAGCGGTCGCACAGATACGCAGTATTTT. Protein: CASSLMAVSGRTDTQYF.

This clonotype was observed many times. This sequence joins TRBV5-1 and TRBJ2-7, with TRBD2 matching 10 bases. The germline gives CDR1 SGHRS, CDR2 YFSETQ. The V segment lost 3 bases and the J segment 2 bases; nucleotides outside the gene matches: 11. The CDR3 runs 17 residues. CDR3 protein: CASSWSRLAGVTYEQYF. CDR3 nucleotides: TGCGCCAGCAGCTGGTCCCGTCTAGCGGGGGTTACCTACGAGCAGTACTTC.

About this clonotype itself: This likely traces to a read error, being one base from a far larger clone. The V gene is TRBV28, the J gene TRBJ1-1; D is possibly TRBD1 (6 bases). The CDR3 has 11 residues. CDR1 and CDR2 from the germline V gene are MDHEN and SYDVKM. The CDR3 region is CTSRGNTEAFF. As DNA, the CDR3 is TGTACCAGCAGGGGGAACACTGAAGCTTTCTTT.

This clonotype was seen many times. The V call is TRBV20-1, the J call TRBJ1-1; unclear D gene. Trimming removed 3 bases from V and 5 bases from J, with 13 bases in between. The CDR3 spans 13 residues. The germline V gene has CDR1 DFQATT and CDR2 SNEGSKA (reference sequence). CDR3 sequence reads: CSASLAAWTEAFF. CDR3 sequence (DNA): TGCAGTGCTAGTTTGGCGGCTTGGACTGAAGCTTTCTTT.

This clonotype has a count of ten or more. This chain connects TRBV2 to TRBJ1-4, with TRBD1 matching 7 bases. This CDR3 region has 14 residues. The junction had 1 base not matched to a gene; V was cut back by 6 bases and J by 0 bases. CDR1 is SNHLY, CDR2 FYNNEI, per germline. The CDR3 loop is CASSRGATNEKLFF. The DNA of the CDR3 is TGTGCCAGCAGCAGGGGGGCAACTAATGAAAAACTGTTTTTT. Using reference TRBV2 and TRBJ1-4 for the parts outside the CDR3, the full variable domain is EPEVTQTPSHQVTQMGQEVILRCVPISNHLYFYWYRQILGQKVEFLVSFYNNEISEKSEIFDDQFSVERPDGSNFTLKIRSTKLEDSAMYFCASSRGATNEKLFFGSGTQLSVL.

Remarks on this clonotype: Given the absence of the conserved phenylalanine or tryptophan at the CDR3 end, a read error is likely. The chain recombines TRBV28 with TRBJ1-1; D may be TRBD1 (6 bases). There are 15 residues in the CDR3. Trimming pared 6 bases from V and 10 bases from J, leaving 24 bases between. Germline assignment: CDR1 MDHEN and CDR2 SYDVKM. In DNA, the CDR3 is TGTGCCAGCAGGGTCTTTTTCGGGGACACTCGTGGAGCTTTCCTT. Protein sequence: CASRVFFGDTRGAFL.

There are a few counts of this clonotype. The gene calls are TRBV9 and TRBJ2-3, with TRBD2 identical over 14 bases. Germline-derived CDR1 and CDR2 are SGDLS and YYNGEE. The junction had 1 base not matched to a gene; V was cut back by 0 bases and J by 4 bases. The CDR3 runs to 16 residues. This CDR3 is CASSVGLAGGADTQYF. In DNA, the CDR3 is TGTGCCAGCAGCGTAGGACTAGCGGGGGGGGCAGATACGCAGTATTTT.

The chain links TRBV6-1 to TRBJ1-1, with D unclear. Germline CDR1 and CDR2: MNHNS and SASEGT. Trimming cost V 6 bases and J 1 base, with 18 bases left between them. CDR3 length: 16 amino acids. The CDR3: CASSPTSPGRNTEAFF. The CDR3 bases are TGTGCCAGCAGCCCCACATCCCCGGGGAGGAACACTGAAGCTTTCTTT.

This clonotype has at least ten counts. This chain uses TRBV5-8 with TRBJ2-3, with 9 bases identical to TRBD2. V lost 4 bases, J lost 5 bases, and 14 bases stayed unmatched. CDR3 length: 17 amino acids. The germline gives CDR1 SGHTS, CDR2 YDEGEE. CDR3 protein: CASSAGGGADVRDTQYF. CDR3 DNA sequence: TGTGCCAGCAGCGCCGGCGGGGGGGCCGACGTGAGAGATACGCAGTATTTT.

The chain links TRBV14 to TRBJ1-6, with D uncertain. Trimming cost V 1 base and J 9 bases, with 4 bases left between them. This CDR3 has 12 amino acids. Germline V CDR1 and CDR2: SGHDN, FVKESK. The CDR3 loop is CASSQVVSPLHF. The CDR3 bases are TGTGCCAGCAGCCAAGTGGTTTCACCCCTCCACTTT.

The sample holds many counts of this clonotype. V is TRBV28 and J is TRBJ1-4; maybe TRBD1 (5 bases). The germline gives CDR1 MDHEN, CDR2 SYDVKM. The germline V and J ends were trimmed by 3 bases and 7 bases, with 18 bases remaining between them. The CDR3 spans 16 residues. CDR3 coding DNA: TGTGCCAGCAGTTTGAACGGCTTGACAGCTATTGAAAAACTGTTTTTT. It codes for CASSLNGLTAIEKLFF.

The J gene is TRBJ2-7, the V gene TRBV29-1; 10 nucleotides match TRBD2. J lost 6 bases, V lost 3 bases, and 14 bases had no gene match. Per the germline V gene, CDR1 is SQVTM and CDR2 is ANQGSEA. This CDR3 is 16 amino acids long. The CDR3, as DNA: TGCAGCGTTGATTCCCGTCTAGCGGGAGTCCTAGCCGAGCAGTACTTC. This encodes CSVDSRLAGVLAEQYF.

The chain is built from TRBV3-1 and TRBJ1-2; no definite D call. This CDR3 has 14 residues. V lost 0 bases, J lost 6 bases, and 11 bases lay in between. Germline-derived CDR1 and CDR2 are LGHDT and YNNKEL (reference sequence). CDR3 nucleotides: TGTGCCAGCAGCCAAGAGGGGAGTCGGGATGGCTACACCTTC. It codes for CASSQEGSRDGYTF.

This clonotype was seen many times. This CDR3 is CASNLGLAETDTQYF. In DNA form, the CDR3 reads TGTGCCAGCAACCTGGGGCTAGCGGAGACAGATACGCAGTATTTT. V gene TRBV5-4 combines with J gene TRBJ2-3; 7 nucleotides match TRBD2. The CDR3 extends over 15 amino acids. Germline V gives CDR1 SGHNT, CDR2 YYREEE (reference sequence). Trimming cost V 6 bases and J 3 bases; bases outside gene matches: 10.

This clonotype was detected many times. V is TRBV9 and J is TRBJ1-5, with D possibly matching TRBD1 (5 bases). Germline V lookup: CDR1 SGDLS, CDR2 YYNGEE. The V end was cut by 4 bases, the J end by 7 bases, with 18 bases between. The CDR3 has 15 residues. As DNA, the CDR3 is TGTGCCAGCAGCCGGGGGGGAGTACCAGGGCAGCCCCAGCATTTT. Amino acid sequence: CASSRGGVPGQPQHF.

V and J are TRBV20-1 and TRBJ2-1; D uncertain. CDR1 is DFQATT and CDR2 is SNEGSKA in the germline V gene (reference sequence). The CDR3 runs to 15 residues. The germline V and J ends were trimmed by 4 bases and 0 bases, with 13 bases remaining between them. CDR3 coding DNA: TGCAGTGCTACATCCAGCCGGAGCTCCTACAATGAGCAGTTCTTC. Its protein product is CSATSSRSSYNEQFF.

In this sample, this clonotype turned up many times. This chain joins TRBV6-2 or TRBV6-3 and TRBJ2-3; 10 positions agree with TRBD2. The junction had 8 bases not matched to a gene; V was cut back by 5 bases and J by 0 bases. The CDR3 length is 17 residues. Looked up from germline, CDR1 is MNHEY and CDR2 is SVGEGT. The CDR3 loop reads CASSRRRTSGSTDTQYF. CDR3 nucleotide sequence: TGTGCCAGCAGTCGGAGACGGACTAGCGGAAGCACAGATACGCAGTATTTT.

The V gene is TRBV14, the J gene TRBJ2-3; 7 bases match TRBD2. CDR1 is SGHDN, CDR2 FVKESK, per germline. This CDR3 region has 16 residues. The V and J ends lost 6 bases and 1 base, in that order; junction bases with no gene match: 10. This CDR3 is CASRRGSRGGTDTQYF. For the CDR3, the DNA is TGTGCCAGCAGGCGGGGGTCGCGGGGAGGCACAGATACGCAGTATTTT.

The chain combines TRBV29-1 with TRBJ1-4; unclear D gene. V shed 7 bases and J shed 6 bases, with 6 bases lying between them. CDR1 SQVTM and CDR2 ANQGSEA come from the germline V gene. The CDR3 has 10 amino acids. This chain's CDR3 is CSARDEKLFF. The CDR3 DNA is TGCAGCGCCCGAGATGAAAAACTGTTTTTT.

Points on this clonotype: This sequence may be a read error, since a much larger clone differs from it by one base. The chain joins TRBV6-2 or TRBV6-3 to TRBJ1-1, with unresolved D. Germline-derived CDR1 and CDR2 are MNHEY and SVGEGT. The CDR3 sequence is 12 residues long. CDR3: CAGSLRFGEAFF. The CDR3 coding sequence is TGTGCCGGCAGTCTAAGGTTCGGTGAAGCTTTCTTT.

This clonotype was observed at least ten times. V usage is TRBV20-1 and J usage is TRBJ1-1; D perhaps matches TRBD1 (6 bases). The CDR3 extends over 16 amino acids. Germline assignment: CDR1 DFQATT and CDR2 SNEGSKA (reference sequence). Trimming stripped 5 bases from V and 3 bases from J, with 22 bases between. The CDR3 is CSAGGWGGARDTEAFF. As DNA, the CDR3 is TGCAGTGCTGGGGGATGGGGGGGGGCGAGGGACACTGAAGCTTTCTTT.

The V call is TRBV7-9, the J call TRBJ2-1; D not resolved. Deletions cut 2 bases from V and 9 bases from J, with 14 bases between. CDR3 length: 14 residues. The germline CDR1 and CDR2 sequences are SEHNR and FQNEAQ (reference sequence). Here the CDR3 DNA reads TGTGCCAGCAGCTTATATCGTCGAGCGTTTGAGCAGTTCTTC. Translation gives CASSLYRRAFEQFF.